A single sample is the source of the 4 T cell receptor beta chains below, sequenced in a study of T cell repertoires in cytomegalovirus infection. TCRdb processed the reads anew with MiXCR; each CDR3 protein has one entry. The table includes 70,000 to 75,000 distinct CDR3 sequences, under 5% detected once. Sequenced sample: PBMCs. The receptor source for this set is a human donor in good health (CMV status not recorded). Some clones in this sample may be carry-over from other donors' samples.

This clonotype was found many times. The chain recombines TRBV7-8 with TRBJ1-6; a weak D match, TRBD1 (6 bases). The CDR3 is 14 amino acids. Germline V gives CDR1 SGHVS, CDR2 FQNEAQ. The V end lost 2 bases, the J end lost 9 bases, and 11 bases lay between the germline ends. This chain's CDR3 is CASSLSRGGSPLHF. CDR3 nucleotides: TGTGCCAGCAGCTTAAGCAGGGGCGGTTCACCCCTCCACTTT.

This clonotype came up many times. The V and J genes are TRBV20-1 and TRBJ1-6; no clear D. V lost 4 bases and J 6 bases, leaving 10 bases between the germline ends. The germline gives CDR1 DFQATT, CDR2 SNEGSKA (reference sequence). This CDR3 is built from 13 residues. The CDR3 nucleotides are TGCAGTGCTACTGCCATCATTAATTCACCCCTCCACTTT. As protein: CSATAIINSPLHF.

This clonotype occurred many times. The chain joins TRBV7-2 to TRBJ2-3; 8 bases map to TRBD1. V trimming: 4 bases; J trimming: 3 bases; junction bases outside the gene matches: 3. Germline values: CDR1 SGHTA, CDR2 FQGNSA. This CDR3 is 14 amino acids long. As DNA, the CDR3 is TGTGCCAGCAGCTACGGGACAGGAACAGATACGCAGTATTTT. As protein: CASSYGTGTDTQYF.

The sample holds many counts of this clonotype. This chain connects TRBV7-9 to TRBJ2-1; 7 nucleotides align to TRBD2. The CDR3 loop spans 15 amino acids. V was clipped by 2 bases and J by 3 bases; unmatched bases: 4. Germline assignment: CDR1 SEHNR and CDR2 FQNEAQ (reference sequence). The CDR3 DNA is TGTGCCAGCAGCTTATCTCCTAGCGGCTACAATGAGCAGTTCTTC. Translated, it gives CASSLSPSGYNEQFF.